This T cell receptor (beta chain) was captured in a study of blood T cell repertoires in COVID-19. Study information: Sites in the United States, Italy and Spain provided acute and convalescent COVID-19 samples.

Study processing details: How many nucleated cells were present was estimated from reference gene primer amplification. Sequencing was performed with immunoSEQ multiplex PCR; in TCRdb, only in-frame clones are kept and a portion is missing. V, J and clone size were drawn from that table, and D and trimming were deduced from the DNA. The profile covers some 220,000 clones, with roughly 85% appearing a single time and 2% to 3% taken by the ten largest. V lost 0 bases, J lost 3 bases, and 20 bases stayed unmatched. Germline values: CDR1 SGDLS, CDR2 YYNGEE. The CDR3 length is 21 residues. V and J are TRBV9 and TRBJ2-1; 8 positions match TRBD1. Sequenced: peripheral blood. The receptor was derived from a woman aged 70-85 years with COVID-19, enrolled during active disease. CDR3 in amino acids: CASSVGLLVYEQGVRYNEQFF. The CDR3 nucleotides are TGTGCCAGCAGCGTAGGTCTTCTCGTTTACGAACAGGGGGTCCGCTACAATGAGCAGTTCTTC.